This TCR beta chain emerged from a study of blood T cell repertoires in COVID-19. Study at large: The United States, Italy and Spain provided the acute and convalescent COVID-19 samples. From T cells, B-cell-depleted T cells, or PBMCs came the material, which was cDNA or gDNA.

V gave up 4 bases and J gave up 7 bases; unmatched junction bases: 3. The CDR3 is 13 residues long. Germline V lookup: CDR1 MNHEY, CDR2 SMNVEV (reference sequence). Authors' methods: Estimates of nucleated cell counts were drawn from the amplification of reference gene primers. Sequenced by immunoSEQ multiplex PCR; TCRdb stores in-frame clones only, minus some. V and J calls and clone size come straight from that table; D and trimming were deduced from the DNA. This table has roughly 280,000 clones, about nine tenths appearing once. The receptor's source is a man aged 45 to 65 with acute or convalescent COVID-19. The chain joins TRBV27 to TRBJ1-5; 8 nucleotides agree with TRBD1. Material for sequencing was peripheral blood. The CDR3 nucleotides read TGTGCCAGCAGTTGGGACAGGCTCCAGCCCCAGCATTTT. Its translation: CASSWDRLQPQHF.